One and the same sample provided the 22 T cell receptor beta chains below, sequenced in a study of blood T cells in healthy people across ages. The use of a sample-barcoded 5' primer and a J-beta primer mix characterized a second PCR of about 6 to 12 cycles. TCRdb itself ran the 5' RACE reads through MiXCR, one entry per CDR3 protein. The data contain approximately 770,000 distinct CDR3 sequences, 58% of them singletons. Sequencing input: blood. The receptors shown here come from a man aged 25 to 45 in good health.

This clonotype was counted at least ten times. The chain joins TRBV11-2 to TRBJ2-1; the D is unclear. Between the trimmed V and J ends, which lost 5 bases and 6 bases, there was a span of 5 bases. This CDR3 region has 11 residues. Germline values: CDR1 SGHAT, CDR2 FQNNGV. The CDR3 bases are TGTGCCAGCAGCCCAGGCAATGAGCAGTTCTTC. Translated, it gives CASSPGNEQFF.

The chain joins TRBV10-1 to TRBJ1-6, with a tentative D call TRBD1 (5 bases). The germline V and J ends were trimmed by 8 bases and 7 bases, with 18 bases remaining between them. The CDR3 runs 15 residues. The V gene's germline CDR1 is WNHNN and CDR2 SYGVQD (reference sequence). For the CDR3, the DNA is TGCGCCAGCGGTAGTCGGGGGAGCATCAATTCACCCCTCCACTTT. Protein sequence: CASGSRGSINSPLHF.

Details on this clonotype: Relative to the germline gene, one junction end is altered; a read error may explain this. This chain's CDR3 is CANSLLGDTQYF. DNA for the CDR3: TGTGCCAACAGCTTATTGGGAGATACGCAGTATTTT. The V and J genes are TRBV7-9 and TRBJ2-3; D call uncertain. The CDR3 extends over 12 amino acids. In germline, CDR1 is SEHNR, CDR2 FQNEAQ (reference sequence).

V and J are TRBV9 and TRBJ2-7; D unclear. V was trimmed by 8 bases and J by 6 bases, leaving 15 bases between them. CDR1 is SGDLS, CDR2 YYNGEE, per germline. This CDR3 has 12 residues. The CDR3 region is CASGMAFGEQYF. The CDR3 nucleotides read TGTGCCAGTGGGATGGCGTTCGGCGAGCAGTACTTC.

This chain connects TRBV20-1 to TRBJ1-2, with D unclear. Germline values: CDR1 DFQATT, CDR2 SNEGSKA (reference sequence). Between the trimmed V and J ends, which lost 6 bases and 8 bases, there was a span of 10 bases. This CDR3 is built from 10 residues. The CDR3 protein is CSAIWSGYTF. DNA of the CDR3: TGCAGTGCCATATGGTCCGGCTACACCTTC.

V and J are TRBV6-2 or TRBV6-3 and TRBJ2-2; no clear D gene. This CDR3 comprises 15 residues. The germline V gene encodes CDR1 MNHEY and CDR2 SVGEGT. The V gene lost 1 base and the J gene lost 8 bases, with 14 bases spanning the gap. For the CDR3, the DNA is TGTGCCAGCAGTTACTTCTCTCCCCAGGCGGGGGAGCTGTTTTTT. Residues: CASSYFSPQAGELFF.

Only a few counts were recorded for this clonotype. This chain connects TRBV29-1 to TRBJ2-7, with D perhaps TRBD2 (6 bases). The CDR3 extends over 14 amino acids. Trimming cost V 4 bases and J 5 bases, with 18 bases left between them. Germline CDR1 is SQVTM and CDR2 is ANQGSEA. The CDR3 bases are TGCAGCGTTGCCCCCTCCGGGAGTTCCGACGAGCAGTACTTC. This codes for CSVAPSGSSDEQYF.

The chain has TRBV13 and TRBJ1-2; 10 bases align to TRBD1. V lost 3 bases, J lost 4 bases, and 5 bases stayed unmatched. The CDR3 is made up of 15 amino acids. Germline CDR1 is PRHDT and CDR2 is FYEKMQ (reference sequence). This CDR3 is CASSLGTGATYGYTF. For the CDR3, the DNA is TGTGCCAGCAGCTTGGGGACAGGGGCCACCTATGGCTACACCTTC. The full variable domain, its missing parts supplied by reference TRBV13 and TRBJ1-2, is AAGVIQSPRHLIKEKRETATLKCYPIPRHDTVYWYQQGPGQDPQFLISFYEKMQSDKGSIPDRFSAQQFSDYHSELNMSSLELGDSALYFCASSLGTGATYGYTFGSGTRLTVV.

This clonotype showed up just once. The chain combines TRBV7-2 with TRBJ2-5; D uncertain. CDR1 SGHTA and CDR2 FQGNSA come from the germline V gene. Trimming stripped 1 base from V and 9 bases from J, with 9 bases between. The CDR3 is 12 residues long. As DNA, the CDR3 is TGTGCCAGCAGCTTAGACACCCCGGCCCAGTACTTC. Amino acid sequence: CASSLDTPAQYF.

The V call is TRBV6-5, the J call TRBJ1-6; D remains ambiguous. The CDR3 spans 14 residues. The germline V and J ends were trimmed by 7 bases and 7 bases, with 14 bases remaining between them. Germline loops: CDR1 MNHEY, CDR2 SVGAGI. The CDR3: CASTRGGPNSPLHF. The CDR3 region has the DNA TGTGCCAGCACTCGGGGAGGGCCCAATTCACCCCTCCACTTT.

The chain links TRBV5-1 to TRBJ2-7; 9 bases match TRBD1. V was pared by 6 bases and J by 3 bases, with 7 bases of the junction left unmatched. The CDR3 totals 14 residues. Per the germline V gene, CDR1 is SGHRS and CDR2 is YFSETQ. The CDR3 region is CASKRDRVFYEQYF. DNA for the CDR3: TGCGCCAGCAAACGGGACAGGGTTTTCTACGAGCAGTACTTC. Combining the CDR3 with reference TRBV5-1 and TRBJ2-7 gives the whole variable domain KAGVTQTPRYLIKTRGQQVTLSCSPISGHRSVSWYQQTPGQGLQFLFEYFSETQRNKGNFPGRFSGRQFSNSRSEMNVSTLELGDSALYLCASKRDRVFYEQYFGPGTRLTVT.

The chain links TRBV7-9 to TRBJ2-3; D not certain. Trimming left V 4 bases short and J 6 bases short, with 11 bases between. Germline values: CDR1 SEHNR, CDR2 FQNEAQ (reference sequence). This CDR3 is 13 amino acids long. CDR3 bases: TGTGCCAGCAGCTCTGGTTTAGGTGATACGCAGTATTTT. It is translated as CASSSGLGDTQYF.

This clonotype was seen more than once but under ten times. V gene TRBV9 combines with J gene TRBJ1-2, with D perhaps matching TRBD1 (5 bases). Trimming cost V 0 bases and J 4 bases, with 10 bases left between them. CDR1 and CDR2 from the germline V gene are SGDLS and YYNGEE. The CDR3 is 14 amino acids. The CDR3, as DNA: TGTGCCAGCAGCGTAGGCGACAGTAGCTATGGCTACACCTTC. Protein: CASSVGDSSYGYTF.

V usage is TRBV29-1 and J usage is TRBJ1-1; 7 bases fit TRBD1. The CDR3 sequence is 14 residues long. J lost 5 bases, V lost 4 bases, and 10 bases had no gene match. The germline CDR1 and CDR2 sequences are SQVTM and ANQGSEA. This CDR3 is CSVAIDRVGTEAFF. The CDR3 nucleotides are TGCAGCGTTGCGATTGACAGGGTGGGAACTGAAGCTTTCTTT.

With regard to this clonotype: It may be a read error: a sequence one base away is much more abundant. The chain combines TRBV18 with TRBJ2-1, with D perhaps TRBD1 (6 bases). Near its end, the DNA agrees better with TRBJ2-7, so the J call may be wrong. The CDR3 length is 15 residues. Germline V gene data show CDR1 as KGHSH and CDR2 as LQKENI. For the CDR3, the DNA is TGTGCCAGCTCACCGCCGGGACAATCCTACAATGAGCAGTACTTC. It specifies CASSPPGQSYNEQYF.

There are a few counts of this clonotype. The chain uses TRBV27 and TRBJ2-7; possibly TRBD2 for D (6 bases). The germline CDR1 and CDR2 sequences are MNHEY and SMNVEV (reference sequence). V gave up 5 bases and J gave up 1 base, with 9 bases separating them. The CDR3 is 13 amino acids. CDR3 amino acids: CASSRDLSYEQYF. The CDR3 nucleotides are TGTGCCAGCAGTAGGGACTTATCCTACGAGCAGTACTTC.

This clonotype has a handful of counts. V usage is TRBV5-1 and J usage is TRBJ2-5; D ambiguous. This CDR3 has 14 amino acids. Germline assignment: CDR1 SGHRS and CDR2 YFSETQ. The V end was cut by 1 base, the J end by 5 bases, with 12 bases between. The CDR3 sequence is CASSLSYRMETQYF. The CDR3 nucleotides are TGCGCCAGCAGCTTGAGTTATAGGATGGAGACCCAGTACTTC.

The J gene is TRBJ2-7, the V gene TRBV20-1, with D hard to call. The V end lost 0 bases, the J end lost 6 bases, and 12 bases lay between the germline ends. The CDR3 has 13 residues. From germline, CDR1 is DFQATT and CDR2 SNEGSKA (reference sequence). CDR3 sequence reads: CSARDKRHGEQYF. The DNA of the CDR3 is TGCAGTGCTAGAGATAAAAGGCACGGCGAGCAGTACTTC.

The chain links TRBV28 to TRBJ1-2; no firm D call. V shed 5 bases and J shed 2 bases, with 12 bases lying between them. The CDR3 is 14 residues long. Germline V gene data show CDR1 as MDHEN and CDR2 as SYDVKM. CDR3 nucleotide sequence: TGTGCCAGCAGTGGTGACTTGACGAACTATGGCTACACCTTC. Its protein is CASSGDLTNYGYTF.

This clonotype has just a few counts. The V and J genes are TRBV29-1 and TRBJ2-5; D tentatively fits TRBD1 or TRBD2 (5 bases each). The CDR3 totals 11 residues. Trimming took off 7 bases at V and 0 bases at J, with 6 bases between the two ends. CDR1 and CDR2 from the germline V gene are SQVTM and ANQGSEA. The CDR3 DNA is TGCAGCGGGGGGTACCAAGAGACCCAGTACTTC. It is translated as CSGGYQETQYF.

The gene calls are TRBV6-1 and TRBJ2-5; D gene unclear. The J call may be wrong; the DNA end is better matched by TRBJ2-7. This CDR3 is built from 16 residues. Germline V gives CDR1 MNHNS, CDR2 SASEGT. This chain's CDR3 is CASSEPRLGRSYEQYF. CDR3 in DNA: TGTGCCAGCAGTGAACCAAGGCTGGGTCGGTCCTACGAGCAGTACTTC.

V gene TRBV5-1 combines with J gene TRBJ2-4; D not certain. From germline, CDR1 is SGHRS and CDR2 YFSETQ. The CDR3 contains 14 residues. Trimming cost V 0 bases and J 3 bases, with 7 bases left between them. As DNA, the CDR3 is TGCGCCAGCAGCTTGGACCGAAGCAAAAACATTCAGTACTTC. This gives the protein CASSLDRSKNIQYF.